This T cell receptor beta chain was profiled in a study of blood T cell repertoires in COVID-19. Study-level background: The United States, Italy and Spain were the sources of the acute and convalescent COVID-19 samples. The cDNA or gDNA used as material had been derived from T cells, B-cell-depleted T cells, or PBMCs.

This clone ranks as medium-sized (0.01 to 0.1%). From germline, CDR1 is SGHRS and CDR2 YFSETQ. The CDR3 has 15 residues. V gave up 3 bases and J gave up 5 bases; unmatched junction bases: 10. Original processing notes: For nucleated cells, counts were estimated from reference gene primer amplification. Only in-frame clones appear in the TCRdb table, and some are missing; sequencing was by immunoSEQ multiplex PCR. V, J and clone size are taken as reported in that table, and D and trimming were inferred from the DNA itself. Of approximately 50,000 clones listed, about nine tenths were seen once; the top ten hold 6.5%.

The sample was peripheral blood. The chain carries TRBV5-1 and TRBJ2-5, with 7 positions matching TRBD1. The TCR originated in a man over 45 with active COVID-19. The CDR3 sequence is CASSWRGDRVETQYF. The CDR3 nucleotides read TGCGCCAGCAGCTGGAGAGGCGACAGGGTCGAGACCCAGTACTTC.